The rows below give T cell receptor beta chains drawn from one sample of a study of shared clonotypes between healthy human individuals. Method: immunoSEQ multiplex PCR; TCRdb's copy keeps in-frame clones and lacks some. This sample has approximately 1,500,000 clones, with about 96% found just once. Sample: naive CD4+ T cells sorted from blood. Receptor source: a man under 40 in good health. Each CDR3 is given without its conserved first and last residue. Each record gives: D gene, CDR3 length, clone size, V gene, CDR3 protein. D genes are given only for firm matches. Only some rows state a clone size, as once, few, many or a class for expanded clones.

. 13 . TRBV5-1 ASAVDGGGNQPQH
. 14 . TRBV25-1 ASSPISARSYNEQF
. 17 . TRBV10-2 ASTAGGRSSLSGANVLT
TRBD1 14 . TRBV19 ASSITGAARNQPQH
. 16 . TRBV25-1 ASSGPTGHRIPTDTQY
. 11 . TRBV5-6 ASSARGTDTQY
TRBD2 13 . TRBV7-2 ASSLGSGEPYEQY
. 13 . TRBV18 ASSPIRENPYEQY
. 14 . TRBV7-3 ASSLSPGKNTGELF
TRBD2 13 . TRBV5-4 ASSFKGTSPHTQY
TRBD1 13 . TRBV7-9 ASSSDRANLYEQY
. 14 . TRBV27 ASSLWKGLGNQPQH
. 15 . TRBV5-1 ASSGSGSGGHYNEQF
TRBD2 16 once TRBV4-3 ASSHISGTSGSTDTQY
. 11 few TRBV30 AWSVLDSYGYT
TRBD1 16 . TRBV10-3 AISVSDRGFSGDTEAF
. 11 . TRBV5-6 ASSLGLGDEQY